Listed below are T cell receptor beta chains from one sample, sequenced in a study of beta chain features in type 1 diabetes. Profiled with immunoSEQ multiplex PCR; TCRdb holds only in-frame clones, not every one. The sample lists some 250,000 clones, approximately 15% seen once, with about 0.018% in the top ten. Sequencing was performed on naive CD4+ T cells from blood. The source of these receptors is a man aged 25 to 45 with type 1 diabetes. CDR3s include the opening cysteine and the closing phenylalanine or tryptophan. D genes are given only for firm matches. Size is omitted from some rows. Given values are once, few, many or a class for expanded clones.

cdr3_aa: CASSRGLAGQETQYF
cdr3_nt: TGCGCCAGCAGCCGGGGACTAGCGGGACAAGAGACCCAGTACTTC
j_call: TRBJ2-5
d_call: TRBD2
clone_size: few
v_call: TRBV5-1

cdr3_aa: CASSLVSGGLFNEQFF
cdr3_nt: TGTGCCAGCAGCTTAGTAAGCGGGGGGTTGTTCAATGAGCAGTTCTTC
j_call: TRBJ2-1
d_call: TRBD2
clone_size: few
v_call: TRBV7-2

cdr3_aa: CATSRDFGVGNSPLHF
cdr3_nt: TGTGCCACCAGCAGAGATTTCGGGGTTGGGAATTCACCCCTCCACTTT
j_call: TRBJ1-6
d_call: .
clone_size: .
v_call: TRBV15

cdr3_aa: CASSQEGTGNHYGYTF
cdr3_nt: TGCGCCAGCAGCCAAGAGGGGACAGGGAATCACTATGGCTACACCTTC
j_call: TRBJ1-2
d_call: TRBD1
clone_size: .
v_call: TRBV4-1

cdr3_aa: CASSQDSVTSYNEQFF
cdr3_nt: TGCGCCAGCAGCCAAGATTCCGTAACATCCTACAATGAGCAGTTCTTC
j_call: TRBJ2-1
d_call: .
clone_size: few
v_call: TRBV4-1

cdr3_aa: CASTRTSGGAYEQYF
cdr3_nt: TGTGCCAGCACACGGACTAGCGGGGGGGCCTACGAGCAGTACTTC
j_call: TRBJ2-7
d_call: TRBD2
clone_size: .
v_call: TRBV6-5

cdr3_aa: CASSRSSGTDTQYF
cdr3_nt: TGCGCCAGCTCTCGGTCTAGCGGGACAGATACGCAGTATTTT
j_call: TRBJ2-3
d_call: TRBD2
clone_size: few
v_call: TRBV5-1

cdr3_aa: CASGSGQGGETQYF
cdr3_nt: TGTGCCAGCGGATCGGGACAGGGGGGGGAGACCCAGTACTTC
j_call: TRBJ2-5
d_call: TRBD1
clone_size: .
v_call: TRBV6-1

cdr3_aa: CASSGQGRDTQYF
cdr3_nt: TGTGCCAGCAGTGGGCAGGGTAGGGATACGCAGTATTTT
j_call: TRBJ2-3
d_call: .
clone_size: few
v_call: TRBV2

cdr3_aa: CAISTSSGDNEQFF
cdr3_nt: TGTGCCATCAGTACCTCTAGCGGGGACAATGAGCAGTTCTTC
j_call: TRBJ2-1
d_call: TRBD2
clone_size: .
v_call: TRBV10-3

cdr3_aa: CASSRGQGSYEQYF
cdr3_nt: TGTGCCAGCAGCAGAGGACAGGGCTCCTACGAGCAGTACTTC
j_call: TRBJ2-7
d_call: TRBD1
clone_size: few
v_call: TRBV11-2

cdr3_aa: CASSLDREGTEQYF
cdr3_nt: TGCGCCAGCAGCTTGGACAGGGAAGGAACCGAGCAGTACTTC
j_call: TRBJ2-7
d_call: .
clone_size: .
v_call: TRBV5-1

cdr3_aa: CASSQVGGDTQYF
cdr3_nt: TGTGCCAGCAGCCAAGTTGGGGGGGATACGCAGTATTTT
j_call: TRBJ2-3
d_call: .
clone_size: .
v_call: TRBV14

cdr3_aa: CSVERLAGTPPYEQYF
cdr3_nt: TGCAGCGTTGAGCGACTAGCGGGGACTCCCCCCTACGAGCAGTACTTC
j_call: TRBJ2-7
d_call: TRBD2
clone_size: .
v_call: TRBV29-1

cdr3_aa: CASTQTGSGANVLTF
cdr3_nt: TGTGCCAGCACCCAAACAGGGTCTGGGGCCAACGTCCTGACTTTC
j_call: TRBJ2-6
d_call: .
clone_size: few
v_call: TRBV5-6

cdr3_aa: CASSPSGTYTDTQYF
cdr3_nt: TGTGCCAGCAGCCCAAGCGGGACTTACACAGATACGCAGTATTTT
j_call: TRBJ2-3
d_call: TRBD2
clone_size: .
v_call: TRBV7-2

cdr3_aa: CASSGGTTNEKLFF
cdr3_nt: TGTGCCAGCAGTGGGGGGACAACTAATGAAAAACTGTTTTTT
j_call: TRBJ1-4
d_call: .
clone_size: .
v_call: TRBV7-9

cdr3_aa: CAWSFSGEETQYF
cdr3_nt: TGTGCCTGGAGTTTTAGCGGGGAAGAGACCCAGTACTTC
j_call: TRBJ2-5
d_call: TRBD2
clone_size: .
v_call: TRBV30

cdr3_aa: CASSYQAGGTDTQYF
cdr3_nt: TGTGCCAGCAGCTACCAGGCAGGGGGCACAGATACGCAGTATTTT
j_call: TRBJ2-3
d_call: .
clone_size: few
v_call: TRBV7-9

cdr3_aa: CASSFAGLPDTQYF
cdr3_nt: TGTGCCAGCAGTTTCGCGGGGCTCCCAGATACGCAGTATTTT
j_call: TRBJ2-3
d_call: .
clone_size: few
v_call: TRBV27

cdr3_aa: CASSPHYEQYF
cdr3_nt: TGTGCCAGCAGCCCCCATTACGAGCAGTACTTC
j_call: TRBJ2-7
d_call: .
clone_size: .
v_call: TRBV7-2

cdr3_aa: CAISEASGGPETQYF
cdr3_nt: TGTGCCATCAGTGAGGCTAGCGGGGGGCCGGAGACCCAGTACTTC
j_call: TRBJ2-5
d_call: TRBD2
clone_size: few
v_call: TRBV10-3

cdr3_aa: CASSYSRQLMNTEAFF
cdr3_nt: TGTGCCAGCAGTTACTCCCGACAGCTCATGAACACTGAAGCTTTCTTT
j_call: TRBJ1-1
d_call: .
clone_size: few
v_call: TRBV6-5

cdr3_aa: CAWRDYQGAGNTIYF
cdr3_nt: TGTGCCTGGAGAGATTATCAGGGGGCCGGAAACACCATATATTTT
j_call: TRBJ1-3
d_call: TRBD1
clone_size: few
v_call: TRBV30

cdr3_aa: CASSQSETQYF
cdr3_nt: TGTGCCAGCAGCCAGTCAGAGACCCAGTACTTC
j_call: TRBJ2-5
d_call: .
clone_size: few
v_call: TRBV6-6

cdr3_aa: CASSQGAGAYEQYF
cdr3_nt: TGCGCCAGCAGCCAAGGCGCGGGAGCCTACGAGCAGTACTTC
j_call: TRBJ2-7
d_call: TRBD2
clone_size: .
v_call: TRBV4-1

cdr3_aa: CASSKDRADGANVLTF
cdr3_nt: TGCGCCAGCAGCAAGGACAGGGCTGATGGGGCCAACGTCCTGACTTTC
j_call: TRBJ2-6
d_call: TRBD1
clone_size: few
v_call: TRBV5-1

cdr3_aa: CASSLAGGSHNEQFF
cdr3_nt: TGTGCCAGTAGTCTAGCGGGGGGCTCCCACAATGAGCAGTTCTTC
j_call: TRBJ2-1
d_call: TRBD2
clone_size: few
v_call: TRBV19

cdr3_aa: CATSREAPQNTGELFF
cdr3_nt: TGTGCCACCAGCAGAGAGGCCCCCCAGAACACCGGGGAGCTGTTTTTT
j_call: TRBJ2-2
d_call: .
clone_size: few
v_call: TRBV15

cdr3_aa: CATSKGQGTNEKLFF
cdr3_nt: TGTGCCACCAGCAAAGGGCAGGGGACTAATGAAAAACTGTTTTTT
j_call: TRBJ1-4
d_call: .
clone_size: .
v_call: TRBV15

cdr3_aa: CASSIGLAQETQYF
cdr3_nt: TGTGCCAGTAGTATTGGGCTAGCGCAAGAGACCCAGTACTTC
j_call: TRBJ2-5
d_call: .
clone_size: .
v_call: TRBV19

cdr3_aa: CASSYTGDGYTF
cdr3_nt: TGTGCCAGCAGCTACACAGGGGATGGCTACACCTTC
j_call: TRBJ1-2
d_call: TRBD1
clone_size: few
v_call: TRBV11-2

cdr3_aa: CASSGYRGTYEQYF
cdr3_nt: TGTGCCAGCAGTGGATACAGGGGTACCTACGAGCAGTACTTC
j_call: TRBJ2-7
d_call: TRBD1
clone_size: .
v_call: TRBV25-1

cdr3_aa: CASSLGDRANYGYTF
cdr3_nt: TGCGCCAGCAGCCTTGGGGACAGAGCTAACTATGGCTACACCTTC
j_call: TRBJ1-2
d_call: TRBD1
clone_size: few
v_call: TRBV5-1

cdr3_aa: CASRPLVGGYEQYF
cdr3_nt: TGCGCCAGCAGGCCGCTAGTGGGGGGCTACGAGCAGTACTTC
j_call: TRBJ2-7
d_call: .
clone_size: .
v_call: TRBV5-1

cdr3_aa: CASSAPRVSSYNEQFF
cdr3_nt: TGTGCCAGCAGCGCCCCCCGGGTGAGCTCCTACAATGAGCAGTTCTTC
j_call: TRBJ2-1
d_call: .
clone_size: few
v_call: TRBV5-4

cdr3_aa: CASSGNLNEKLFF
cdr3_nt: TGTGCCAGCAGCGGGAACCTCAATGAAAAACTGTTTTTT
j_call: TRBJ1-4
d_call: .
clone_size: few
v_call: TRBV2

cdr3_aa: CASSQDVRGRQPQHF
cdr3_nt: TGCGCCAGCAGCCAAGATGTGAGGGGGCGTCAGCCCCAGCATTTT
j_call: TRBJ1-5
d_call: TRBD1
clone_size: .
v_call: TRBV4-1

cdr3_aa: CASSLVGDTEAFF
cdr3_nt: TGTGCCAGCAGTTTGGTCGGAGACACTGAAGCTTTCTTT
j_call: TRBJ1-1
d_call: .
clone_size: .
v_call: TRBV27

cdr3_aa: CASSYSRQNYEQYF
cdr3_nt: TGTGCCAGCAGTTACTCCCGACAGAACTACGAGCAGTACTTC
j_call: TRBJ2-7
d_call: .
clone_size: few
v_call: TRBV6-6

cdr3_aa: CASSELRAGGTEAFF
cdr3_nt: TGTGCCAGCAGTGAATTGAGGGCAGGGGGGACTGAAGCTTTCTTT
j_call: TRBJ1-1
d_call: TRBD1
clone_size: few
v_call: TRBV25-1

cdr3_aa: CASSPQSGAYEQYF
cdr3_nt: TGTGCCAGCAGCCCCCAGTCGGGAGCCTACGAGCAGTACTTC
j_call: TRBJ2-7
d_call: .
clone_size: .
v_call: TRBV7-2

cdr3_aa: CASSPGQVSVGYTF
cdr3_nt: TGTGCCAGCTCACCCGGACAGGTCTCGGTGGGCTACACCTTC
j_call: TRBJ1-2
d_call: TRBD1
clone_size: few
v_call: TRBV18

cdr3_aa: CASSISNTEAFF
cdr3_nt: TGTGCCAGTAGTATCTCCAACACTGAAGCTTTCTTT
j_call: TRBJ1-1
d_call: .
clone_size: .
v_call: TRBV19

cdr3_aa: CASSVALETEAFF
cdr3_nt: TGTGCCAGCAGCGTTGCGTTGGAGACTGAAGCTTTCTTT
j_call: TRBJ1-1
d_call: .
clone_size: .
v_call: TRBV9

cdr3_aa: CASSESGTITDTQYF
cdr3_nt: TGTGCCAGCAGTGAAAGCGGGACGATCACAGATACGCAGTATTTT
j_call: TRBJ2-3
d_call: TRBD2
clone_size: .
v_call: TRBV6-1

cdr3_aa: CASSLAGGPRNEQFF
cdr3_nt: TGTGCCAGCAGCTTAGCGGGAGGGCCTAGAAATGAGCAGTTCTTC
j_call: TRBJ2-1
d_call: TRBD2
clone_size: .
v_call: TRBV7-9

cdr3_aa: CASKGQVLGGELFF
cdr3_nt: TGTGCCAGCAAAGGACAGGTCTTGGGGGGGGAGCTGTTTTTT
j_call: TRBJ2-2
d_call: TRBD1
clone_size: few
v_call: TRBV6-1